A single sample is the source of the 18 T cell receptor beta chains below, sequenced in a study of blood T cell repertoires in COVID-19. TCRdb keeps only in-frame clones here, not all; method: immunoSEQ multiplex PCR. The data hold about 39,000 clones, with more than 80% observed a single time. Sequencing was done on a sample of peripheral blood. These receptors originate from a man between 60 and 70 years old with acute or convalescent COVID-19.

This clone was seen a few times. This chain connects TRBV7-9 to TRBJ1-1; a weak D match, TRBD1 (6 bases). The CDR3 has 14 residues. The V gene's germline CDR1 is SEHNR and CDR2 FQNEAQ (reference sequence). Between the trimmed V and J ends, which lost 3 bases and 2 bases, there was a span of 10 bases. The CDR3, as DNA: TGTGCCAGCAGCTTGCAGGGGCTCAACACTGAAGCTTTCTTT. Translation gives CASSLQGLNTEAFF. The full variable domain, rest sourced from reference TRBV7-9 and TRBJ1-1, is DTGVSQNPRHKITKRGQNVTFRCDPISEHNRLYWYRQTLGQGPEFLTYFQNEAQLEKSRLLSDRFSAERPKGSFSTLEIQRTEQGDSAMYLCASSLQGLNTEAFFGQGTRLTVV.

This chain connects TRBV18 to TRBJ2-1; 8 positions match TRBD2. Unmatched junction bases numbered 8, after V lost 3 bases and J lost 7 bases. Germline V gene data show CDR1 as KGHSH and CDR2 as LQKENI. This CDR3 is 15 amino acids long. The CDR3 DNA sequence: TGTGCCAGCTCACCCGGGACTAGGGGCTGGAATGAGCAGTTCTTC. This sequence encodes CASSPGTRGWNEQFF.

The CDR3 bases are TGTGCCACCAGCGAGTCCATTAATGAAAAACTGTTTTTT. As protein: CATSESINEKLFF. J is TRBJ1-4 and V is TRBV24-1, with D hard to call. Trimming stripped 7 bases from V and 4 bases from J, with 9 bases between. The CDR3 has 13 residues. CDR1 is KGHDR, CDR2 SFDVKD, per germline.

The genes are TRBV12-2 and TRBJ1-1; TRBD1, the D gene given by the table, was not confirmed from the DNA. TRBV12-2 is labeled a pseudogene. The CDR3 sequence is 19 residues long. The CDR3 DNA reads TGTGCAAGTCGCTTCAGACCTCTTGGGTCTCCGGAAAGGGGCTCTGAAGCTTTCTTT. Translation: CASRFRPLGSPERGSEAFF.

CDR3 amino acids: CASSEYGKSSYEQYF. CDR3 DNA: TGTGCCAGCAGTGAGTACGGGAAAAGCTCCTACGAGCAGTACTTC. The V call is TRBV6-1, the J call TRBJ2-7; possibly TRBD2 for D (5 bases). Germline-derived CDR1 and CDR2 are MNHNS and SASEGT. This CDR3 spans 15 amino acids. V lost 3 bases and J lost 0, with 12 bases in between.

The V and J genes are TRBV7-2 and TRBJ2-7, with 10 bases fitting TRBD1. V trimming: 5 bases; J trimming: 1 base; junction bases outside the gene matches: 2. The CDR3 contains 14 residues. CDR1 and CDR2 (germline): SGHTA, FQGNSA. The CDR3 protein is CASSRDRGSYEQYF. DNA of the CDR3: TGTGCCAGCAGCCGGGACAGGGGATCCTACGAGCAGTACTTC.

This clone was counted only a few times. The V gene is TRBV7-9, the J gene TRBJ2-7, with D possibly TRBD1 on 6 matching bases. The CDR3 extends over 14 amino acids. The germline gives CDR1 SEHNR, CDR2 FQNEAQ (reference sequence). The germline V and J ends were trimmed by 1 base and 1 base, with 8 bases remaining between them. The CDR3 loop is CASSLDRVSYEQYF. CDR3 sequence (DNA): TGTGCCAGCAGCTTAGACAGGGTTTCCTACGAGCAGTACTTC.

The chain couples TRBV7-2 to TRBJ1-1; D is unresolved. CDR1 and CDR2 (germline): SGHTA, FQGNSA. Trimming took off 2 bases at V and 3 bases at J, with 10 bases between the two ends. The CDR3 runs to 14 residues. The DNA of the CDR3 is TGTGCCAGCAGCTTATACGGGTCCTACACTGAAGCTTTCTTT. It specifies CASSLYGSYTEAFF.

This clone was seen once. The rearrangement joins TRBV5-1 to TRBJ2-1; TRBD2 matches 10 bases. With V trimmed by 0 bases and J by 2 bases, 2 bases remained unmatched. This CDR3 comprises 16 residues. Per germline, CDR1 SGHRS and CDR2 YFSETQ. CDR3 amino acids: CASSLGLAGTYNEQFF. The CDR3 nucleotides are TGCGCCAGCAGCTTGGGACTAGCGGGTACCTACAATGAGCAGTTCTTC.

The chain uses TRBV2 and TRBJ1-2; D gene ambiguous. The CDR3 is made up of 15 amino acids. With 5 bases removed from V and 7 bases from J, the gap between germline ends came to 20 bases. CDR1 SNHLY and CDR2 FYNNEI come from the germline V gene. DNA for the CDR3: TGTGCCAGCAGTCAATGGACTATCTCGACGGGTGGCTACACCTTC. It specifies CASSQWTISTGGYTF.

V is TRBV11-2 and J is TRBJ2-3; no firm D call. The CDR3 length is 12 residues. The V gene lost 6 bases and the J gene lost 0 bases, with 4 bases spanning the gap. In germline, CDR1 is SGHAT, CDR2 FQNNGV. The CDR3 coding sequence is TGTGCCAGCAGTATGAGCACAGATACGCAGTATTTT. The encoded protein is CASSMSTDTQYF.

In DNA form, the CDR3 reads TGTGCCAGCAGCTTGCGCAATGAGCAGTTCTTC. This codes for CASSLRNEQFF. The chain links TRBV12-3 or TRBV12-4 to TRBJ2-1; D gene uncertain. CDR3 size: 11 residues. V lost 6 bases and J 6 bases, leaving 6 bases between the germline ends.

The V gene is TRBV30, the J gene TRBJ2-5, with TRBD2 matching over 7 bases. This CDR3 comprises 13 residues. Trimming at V came to 3 bases and at J to 5 bases, leaving 6 bases not matched to a gene. Germline V lookup: CDR1 GTSNPN, CDR2 SVGIG (reference sequence). The CDR3 sequence is CAWRWSGGETQYF. In DNA form, the CDR3 reads TGTGCCTGGAGATGGTCGGGAGGCGAGACCCAGTACTTC.

V is TRBV5-4 and J is TRBJ2-1; 11 positions agree with TRBD1. This CDR3 is 15 amino acids long. Trimming removed 5 bases from V and 4 bases from J; junction bases left unmatched: 5. The V gene's germline CDR1 is SGHNT and CDR2 YYREEE (reference sequence). The CDR3 loop reads CASRSDRGLYNEQFF. The CDR3 DNA sequence: TGTGCCAGCAGGTCGGACAGGGGGCTGTACAATGAGCAGTTCTTC.

This clone was recorded a few times. The chain employs TRBV14 and TRBJ1-2, with D maybe TRBD1 (6 bases). Germline values: CDR1 SGHDN, CDR2 FVKESK. The CDR3 loop spans 17 amino acids. V lost 4 bases and J 8 bases, leaving 26 bases between the germline ends. The CDR3 region has the DNA TGTGCCAGCAGCCCCTTCGGCGGGGGGGCTCGATCGAGAGGCTACACCTTC. Protein product: CASSPFGGGARSRGYTF.

Worth noting for this clone: Other DNA variants within this sample encode the same CDR3. The rearrangement joins TRBV3-1 (or the pseudogene TRBV3-2) to TRBJ1-5; D gene ambiguous. V shed 1 base and J shed 7 bases, with 5 bases lying between them. The CDR3 loop spans 12 amino acids. CDR1 and CDR2 from the germline V gene are LGHDT and YNNKEL (reference sequence). The CDR3 nucleotides read TGTGCCAGCAGCCAAGTCGGGCAGCCCCAGCATTTT. This gives the protein CASSQVGQPQHF.

The rearrangement uses TRBV6-5 and TRBJ2-1; 8 nucleotides line up with TRBD2. The CDR3 is 15 amino acids. V lost 7 bases to trimming and J lost 2 bases; unmatched junction nucleotides: 7. Per germline, CDR1 MNHEY and CDR2 SVGAGI. CDR3 sequence (DNA): TGTGCCAGCATCCACCGCGGGGGGACCTACAATGAGCAGTTCTTC. Its protein product is CASIHRGGTYNEQFF.

The chain is built from TRBV3-1 (or the pseudogene TRBV3-2) and TRBJ2-3; 10 bases fit TRBD2. The germline CDR1 and CDR2 sequences are LGHDT and YNNKEL (reference sequence). V lost 4 bases, J lost 6 bases, and 7 bases stayed unmatched. The CDR3 covers 15 residues. The CDR3 DNA is TGTGCCAGCAGCCCACCCCAAGCGGGGGGGGATACGCAGTATTTT. Amino acids: CASSPPQAGGDTQYF.